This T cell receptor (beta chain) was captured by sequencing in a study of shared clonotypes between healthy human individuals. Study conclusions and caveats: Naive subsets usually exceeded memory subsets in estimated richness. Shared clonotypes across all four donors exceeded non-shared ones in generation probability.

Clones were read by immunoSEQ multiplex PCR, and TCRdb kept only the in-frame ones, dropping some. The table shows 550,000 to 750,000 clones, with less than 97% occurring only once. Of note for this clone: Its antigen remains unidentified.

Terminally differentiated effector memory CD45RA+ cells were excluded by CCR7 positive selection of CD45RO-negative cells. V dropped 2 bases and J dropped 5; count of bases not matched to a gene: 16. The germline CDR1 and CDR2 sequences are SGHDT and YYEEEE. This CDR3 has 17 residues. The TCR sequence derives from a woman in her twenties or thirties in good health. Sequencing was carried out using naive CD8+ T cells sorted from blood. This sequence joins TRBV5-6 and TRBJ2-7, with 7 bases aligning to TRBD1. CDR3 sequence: CASSFLNPRQGRDEQYF. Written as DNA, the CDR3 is TGTGCCAGCAGCTTCTTGAACCCGAGACAGGGAAGAGACGAGCAGTACTTC. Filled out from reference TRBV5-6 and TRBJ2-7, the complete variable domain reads DAGVTQSPTHLIKTRGQQVTLRCSPKSGHDTVSWYQQALGQGPQFIFQYYEEEERQRGNFPDRFSGHQFPNYSSELNVNALLLGDSALYLCASSFLNPRQGRDEQYFGPGTRLTVT.